This T cell receptor (beta chain) was sequenced in a study of T cells in Graves' hyperthyroidism and ophthalmopathy. Trimming took off 7 bases at V and 2 bases at J, with 20 bases between the two ends. The CDR3 loop spans 16 amino acids. The investigators amplified TCR beta CDR3 regions from RNA transcripts. A first-round RT-PCR of the TCR CDR3 used the HTBI primer set. TCRdb fed the multiplex PCR reads into MiXCR, producing one record per CDR3 protein. The data contain 730,000 or so distinct CDR3 sequences, around 19% of them singletons. This clonotype was observed a few times. The chain couples TRBV12-3 or TRBV12-4 to TRBJ1-2, with D tentatively TRBD1 (6 bases). The source is a woman aged 45-60 years with Graves' hyperthyroidism that later progressed to Graves' ophthalmopathy. The source material was blood. As DNA, the CDR3 is TGTGCCAGCACCCAACGTAGGGGGAGGGGCAACTATGGCTACACCTTC. It codes for CASTQRRGRGNYGYTF.